This T cell receptor beta chain originates from a study of blood T cell repertoires in COVID-19. About the research overall: From the United States, Italy and Spain came samples of acute and convalescent COVID-19.

Profiling relied on immunoSEQ multiplex PCR, and the TCRdb table lists in-frame clones only, not all of them. The sample records about 280,000 clones, about 90% being singletons. The sequenced material came from PBMCs or T cells enriched from blood (not recorded which). The receptor's source is a woman aged 60-75 years who had recovered from COVID-19.

Here the CDR3 DNA reads TGTGCCAGCAGCTTAGGACAGTTGAACACTGAAGCTTTCTTT. Its protein product is CASSLGQLNTEAFF. The chain links TRBV7-9 to TRBJ1-1; D perhaps matches TRBD1 (5 bases). Trimming took off 1 base at V and 0 bases at J, with 6 bases between the two ends. This CDR3 contains 14 residues. Germline-derived CDR1 and CDR2 are SEHNR and FQNEAQ (reference sequence).